A single sample gave rise to the 27 T cell receptor beta chains below, sequenced in a study of human T cells and chemical hapten exposure. In TCRdb, the RACE reads were re-called with MiXCR into one record per CDR3 protein. The sample has a few hundred thousand distinct CDR3 sequences; roughly 5% are singletons. Time point specified: patch test 1, 2 weeks after DPC sensitization. Noted treatment: therapeutic diphenylcyclopropenone sensitization with weekly scalp DPC. The source was whole blood, collected in connection with sensitization to the hapten diphenylcyclopropenone (DPC). Source of these receptors: a woman aged 45-65 years with alopecia areata. Some clones in this sample may be carry-over from other donors' samples.

Only a few counts were recorded for this clonotype. This chain joins TRBV12-3 or TRBV12-4 and TRBJ1-3; no clear D. This CDR3 is 12 amino acids long. Deletions cut 5 bases from V and 7 bases from J, with 9 bases between. The CDR3: CASSTSSNTIYF. In nucleotides, the CDR3 is TGTGCCAGCAGTACTTCATCGAACACCATATATTTT.

This clonotype came up many times. The rearrangement links TRBV29-1 to TRBJ2-7; the match to TRBD2 covers 8 bases. With 2 bases clipped from V and 0 bases from J, the junction kept 15 bases outside the gene matches. From germline, CDR1 is SQVTM and CDR2 ANQGSEA. The CDR3 length is 18 residues. CDR3 protein: CSVESGGSHNGSSYEQYF. The CDR3 DNA sequence: TGCAGCGTTGAAAGCGGGGGATCCCACAACGGGAGCTCCTACGAGCAGTACTTC.

This clonotype was detected ten times or more. The V call is TRBV4-2, the J call TRBJ1-2, with TRBD1 matching over 7 bases. The CDR3 is 16 amino acids. V trimming: 0 bases; J trimming: 1 base; junction bases outside the gene matches: 5. Per germline, CDR1 LGHNA and CDR2 YNFKEQ. The CDR3: CASSQDRDRVNYGYTF. In nucleotides, the CDR3 is TGTGCCAGCAGCCAAGATCGGGACAGAGTTAACTATGGCTACACCTTC.

This clonotype was detected only a few times. The chain carries TRBV6-2 or TRBV6-3 and TRBJ2-2; 11 nucleotides match TRBD1. The CDR3 covers 14 residues. CDR1 and CDR2 from the germline V gene are MNHEY and SVGEGT. J lost 7 bases, V lost 5 bases, and 3 bases had no gene match. CDR3 nucleotides: TGTGCCAGCAGTCGGACAGGGGGCGGCGGGGAGCTGTTTTTT. It yields the protein CASSRTGGGGELFF.

The chain is built from TRBV13 and TRBJ2-7; D not resolved. Germline values: CDR1 PRHDT, CDR2 FYEKMQ (reference sequence). V was trimmed by 5 bases and J by 0 bases, leaving 11 bases between them. CDR3 length equals 14 residues. In DNA, the CDR3 is TGTGCCAGCAGCCCCCGGCTGAGCTCCTACGAGCAGTACTTC. This codes for CASSPRLSSYEQYF.

This clonotype was found many times. The chain is built from TRBV29-1 and TRBJ2-3; 7 nucleotides line up with TRBD2. The CDR3 has 13 residues. Germline V gives CDR1 SQVTM, CDR2 ANQGSEA. The ends lost 8 bases at V and 11 bases at J; junction bases unmatched: 16. The CDR3 bases are TGCAGCATAAAGCGGGGTACCACCCTGGGGCAGTATTTT. This sequence encodes CSIKRGTTLGQYF.

This clonotype was detected many times. V and J are TRBV6-2 or TRBV6-3 and TRBJ2-7; no definite D call. This CDR3 comprises 13 residues. With 2 bases removed from V and 2 bases from J, the gap between germline ends came to 7 bases. Germline CDR1 is MNHEY and CDR2 is SVGEGT. The CDR3: CASSYGLTYEQYF. CDR3 coding DNA: TGTGCCAGCAGTTACGGGTTGACCTACGAGCAGTACTTC.

This clonotype was observed at least ten times. The chain carries TRBV5-5 and TRBJ1-1; unclear D gene. V was trimmed by 0 bases and J by 2 bases, leaving 5 bases between them. Germline V gives CDR1 SGHKS, CDR2 YYEKEE (reference sequence). CDR3 size: 13 residues. CDR3 DNA sequence: TGTGCCAGCAGCTTGGACAGTAACACTGAAGCTTTCTTT. Translated, it gives CASSLDSNTEAFF. Drawing the rest from reference TRBV5-5 and TRBJ1-1, the complete variable domain is DAGVTQSPTHLIKTRGQQVTLRCSPISGHKSVSWYQQVLGQGPQFIFQYYEKEERGRGNFPDRFSARQFPNYSSELNVNALLLGDSALYLCASSLDSNTEAFFGQGTRLTVV.

V is TRBV20-1 and J is TRBJ1-1; TRBD1 agrees at 8 bases. The CDR3 length is 13 residues. Germline V CDR1 and CDR2: DFQATT, SNEGSKA (reference sequence). The ends lost 8 bases at V and 1 base at J; junction bases unmatched: 6. CDR3 in amino acids: CSSKGTGNTEAFF. The CDR3 DNA is TGCAGTTCCAAGGGGACAGGGAACACTGAAGCTTTCTTT.

This chain joins TRBV7-6 and TRBJ2-5; TRBD2 matches at 7 bases. CDR1 and CDR2 (germline): SGHVS, FNYEAQ. Germline trimming cut 7 bases from V and 4 bases from J; bases unmatched to any gene: 15. CDR3 size: 16 residues. CDR3 protein: CASIPLKGREAETQYF. DNA of the CDR3: TGTGCCAGCATCCCATTAAAGGGGAGGGAAGCAGAGACCCAGTACTTC.

At least ten counts were recorded for this clonotype. The chain links TRBV6-6 to TRBJ1-1; D is uncertain. The CDR3 runs 13 residues. The germline V and J ends were trimmed by 2 bases and 4 bases, with 8 bases remaining between them. Per the germline V gene, CDR1 is MNHNY and CDR2 is SVGAGI (reference sequence). CDR3 residues: CASSYAYRTEAFF. In DNA, the CDR3 is TGTGCCAGCAGTTACGCCTACCGCACTGAAGCTTTCTTT.

This clonotype was observed at least ten times. The chain has TRBV18 and TRBJ1-2; D is ambiguous. In germline, CDR1 is KGHSH, CDR2 LQKENI. CDR3 length: 14 residues. V lost 3 bases and J lost 8, with 16 bases in between. CDR3 loop: CASSPSPTPEGYTF. Written as DNA, the CDR3 is TGTGCCAGCTCACCCTCACCGACGCCGGAGGGCTACACCTTC.

The CDR3 nucleotides are TGTGCCAGCAAGGGGAACACCGGGGAGCTGTTTTTT. Encoded protein: CASKGNTGELFF. The rearrangement links TRBV6-5 to TRBJ2-2; D is undetermined. The CDR3 contains 12 residues. Germline CDR1 and CDR2: MNHEY and SVGAGI. Trimming took off 7 bases at V and 1 base at J, with 4 bases between the two ends.

The CDR3 DNA is TGTGCCAGCAGCCGTGACCTAGCGGGGGAGACCTCCACAGATACGCAGTATTTT. This codes for CASSRDLAGETSTDTQYF. The rearrangement joins TRBV4-2 to TRBJ2-3; 10 bases agree with TRBD2. CDR1 LGHNA and CDR2 YNFKEQ come from the germline V gene. This CDR3 spans 18 amino acids. V was clipped by 4 bases and J by 2 bases; unmatched bases: 12.

The chain employs TRBV20-1 and TRBJ1-1; perhaps TRBD1 as D (6 bases). The CDR3 contains 15 residues. From germline, CDR1 is DFQATT and CDR2 SNEGSKA (reference sequence). Trimming stripped 5 bases from V and 4 bases from J, with 20 bases between. CDR3 region: CSAARATGAGTEAFF. The CDR3 DNA follows: TGCAGTGCTGCACGTGCAACGGGGGCAGGCACTGAAGCTTTCTTT.

J is TRBJ1-1 and V is TRBV14; D not certain. The CDR3 consists of 15 residues. Germline lookup yields CDR1 SGHDN and CDR2 FVKESK. The V gene lost 0 bases and the J gene lost 2 bases, with 10 bases spanning the gap. This CDR3 is CASSQDRTANTEAFF. The CDR3 coding sequence is TGTGCCAGCAGCCAAGATCGAACGGCAAACACTGAAGCTTTCTTT.

This clonotype was seen many times. This chain connects TRBV7-2 to TRBJ2-4, with D possibly matching TRBD1 (6 bases). This CDR3 is 13 amino acids long. The V and J ends lost 2 bases and 15 bases respectively, with 17 bases between them. Germline V gene data show CDR1 as SGHTA and CDR2 as FQGNSA. Here the CDR3 DNA reads TGTGCCAGCAGCTTAATGGACAGTCGAAACCCGTACTTC. Translation: CASSLMDSRNPYF.

This clonotype showed up just a few times. This chain links TRBV10-3 with TRBJ2-1, with 10 bases identical to TRBD1. The CDR3 runs 15 residues. Looked up from germline, CDR1 is ENHRY and CDR2 is SYGVKD. J was trimmed by 10 bases and V by 2 bases; bases with no gene match: 8. CDR3 DNA: TGTGCCATCAGTGAGCGCGGACAGGGGGATCCCGAGCAGTTCTTC. It codes for CAISERGQGDPEQFF.

This clonotype has ten or more counts. V gene TRBV6-5 combines with J gene TRBJ2-7; the match to TRBD1 covers 7 bases. CDR1 MNHEY and CDR2 SVGAGI come from the germline V gene. CDR3 length: 13 residues. Trimming at V came to 6 bases and at J to 3 bases, leaving 5 bases not matched to a gene. CDR3 nucleotide sequence: TGTGCCAGCAGGCCAAGGGGGCACTACGAGCAGTACTTC. It yields the protein CASRPRGHYEQYF.

This rearrangement joins TRBV28 to TRBJ1-2; D possibly corresponds to TRBD1 (6 bases). Germline CDR1 reads MDHEN; CDR2 reads SYDVKM. The ends were cut back, 6 bases at V and 4 bases at J, with 15 bases in the middle. The CDR3 totals 14 residues. CDR3 amino acids: CASRQGSVAYGYTF. For the CDR3, the DNA is TGTGCCAGCAGACAGGGTTCGGTCGCCTATGGCTACACCTTC.

This clonotype was picked up a small number of times. The gene calls are TRBV28 and TRBJ1-2, with 7 bases fitting TRBD1. The CDR3 has 12 amino acids. Germline V gives CDR1 MDHEN, CDR2 SYDVKM. V lost 8 bases and J lost 6; bases outside the gene matches: 6. CDR3 amino acids: CASFGRGDGYTF. The CDR3 DNA is TGTGCCAGCTTTGGCAGGGGGGATGGCTACACCTTC.

This clonotype was counted many times. The V and J genes are TRBV28 and TRBJ1-1; TRBD1 matches 8 bases. CDR3 size: 14 residues. The V gene's germline CDR1 is MDHEN and CDR2 SYDVKM. V was clipped by 5 bases and J by 5 bases; unmatched bases: 7. The CDR3 DNA follows: TGTGCCAGCAGTCCGAGACAGGGGAGGACTGAAGCTTTCTTT. Protein: CASSPRQGRTEAFF.

The table lists this clonotype with a few counts. V gene TRBV6-5 combines with J gene TRBJ1-3; 9 bases are shared with TRBD1. Trimming took 5 bases from V and 8 from J; bases not matched to a gene: 10. The length of the CDR3 is 15 residues. CDR1 is MNHEY, CDR2 SVGAGI, per germline. As DNA, the CDR3 is TGTGCCAGCAGTACGCCGGGACAGGGCGCGGACACCATATATTTT. Its translation: CASSTPGQGADTIYF.

This clonotype showed up many times. The chain joins TRBV27 to TRBJ1-2; 9 nucleotides align to TRBD1. After removal of 0 bases from V and 6 bases from J, the junction contained 11 bases not matched to a gene. This CDR3 spans 17 amino acids. Germline lookup yields CDR1 MNHEY and CDR2 SMNVEV (reference sequence). For the CDR3, the DNA is TGTGCCAGCAGTTTATCCTACGGACAGGGGCGGAGGAATGGCTACACCTTC. Its protein product is CASSLSYGQGRRNGYTF.

This clonotype was counted between two and nine times. The chain couples TRBV6-2 or TRBV6-3 to TRBJ2-1; no firm D call. The V and J ends lost 3 bases and 7 bases respectively, with 7 bases between them. Germline values: CDR1 MNHEY, CDR2 SVGEGT. The CDR3 is made up of 12 amino acids. For the CDR3, the DNA is TGTGCCAGCAGTTATATGTCGAATGAGCAGTTCTTC. Protein: CASSYMSNEQFF.

On this clonotype itself: This could be a read error, since a much larger clone is one nucleotide away. The chain couples TRBV7-8 to TRBJ2-2; perhaps D is TRBD1 or TRBD2 (5 bases each). This CDR3 has 17 residues. Looked up from germline, CDR1 is SGHVS and CDR2 is FQNEAQ. V was trimmed by 5 bases and J by 9 bases, leaving 25 bases between them. In nucleotides, the CDR3 is TGTGCCAGCAGCCCCGGTGGGACCCCATCGAGGACCTGGGAGCTGTTTTTT. It codes for CASSPGGTPSRTWELFF.

This clonotype was detected ten times or more. The genes are TRBV18 and TRBJ1-4; 7 nucleotides match TRBD1. Germline CDR1 KGHSH, CDR2 LQKENI. V trimming: 1 base; J trimming: 3 bases; junction bases outside the gene matches: 5. CDR3 length equals 16 residues. The CDR3 protein is CASSPLLGTANEKLFF. CDR3 nucleotides: TGTGCCAGCTCACCACTGCTGGGGACAGCTAATGAAAAACTGTTTTTT.